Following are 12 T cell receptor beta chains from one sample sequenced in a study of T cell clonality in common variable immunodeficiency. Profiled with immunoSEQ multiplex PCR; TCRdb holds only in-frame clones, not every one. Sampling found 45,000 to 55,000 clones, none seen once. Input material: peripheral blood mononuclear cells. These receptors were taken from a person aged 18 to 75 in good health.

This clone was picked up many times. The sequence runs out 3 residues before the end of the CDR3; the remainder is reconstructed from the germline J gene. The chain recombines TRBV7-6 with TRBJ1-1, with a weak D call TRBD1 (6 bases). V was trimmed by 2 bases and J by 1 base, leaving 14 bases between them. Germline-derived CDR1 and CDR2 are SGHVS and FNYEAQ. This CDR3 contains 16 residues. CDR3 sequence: CASSLFPQGKNTEAFF. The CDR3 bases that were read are TGTGCCAGCAGCTTATTCCCGCAGGGGAAGAACACTGAA.

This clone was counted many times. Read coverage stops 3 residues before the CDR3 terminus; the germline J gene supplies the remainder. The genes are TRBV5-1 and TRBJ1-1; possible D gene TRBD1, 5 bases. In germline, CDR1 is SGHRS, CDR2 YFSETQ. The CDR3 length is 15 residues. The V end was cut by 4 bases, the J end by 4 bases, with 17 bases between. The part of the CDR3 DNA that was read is TGCGCCAGCAGCCTGACGGACCGGAGGGGCACTGAA. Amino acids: CASSLTDRRGTE. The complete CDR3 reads CASSLTDRRGTEAFF.

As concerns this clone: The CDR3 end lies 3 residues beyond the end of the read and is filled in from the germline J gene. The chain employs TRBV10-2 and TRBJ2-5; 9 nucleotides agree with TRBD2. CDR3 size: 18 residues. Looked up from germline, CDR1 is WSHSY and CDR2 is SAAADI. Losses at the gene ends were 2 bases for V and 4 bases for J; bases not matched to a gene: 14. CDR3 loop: CASSEGWASGNIGETQYF. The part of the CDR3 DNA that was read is TGCGCCAGCAGTGAGGGGTGGGCTAGCGGGAATATAGGAGAGACC.

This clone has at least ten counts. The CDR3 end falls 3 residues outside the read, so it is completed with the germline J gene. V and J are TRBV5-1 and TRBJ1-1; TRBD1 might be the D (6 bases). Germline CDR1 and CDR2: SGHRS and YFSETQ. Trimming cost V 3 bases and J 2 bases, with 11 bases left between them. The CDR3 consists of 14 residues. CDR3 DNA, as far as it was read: TGCGCCAGCAGCTCAGGACAGACCAACACTGAA. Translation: CASSSGQTNTE. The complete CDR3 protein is CASSSGQTNTEAFF.

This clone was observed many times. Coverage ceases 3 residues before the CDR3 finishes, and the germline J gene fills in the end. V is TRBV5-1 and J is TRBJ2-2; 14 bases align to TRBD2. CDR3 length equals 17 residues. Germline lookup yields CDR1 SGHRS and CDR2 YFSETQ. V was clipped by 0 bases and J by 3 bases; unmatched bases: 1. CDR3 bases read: TGCGCCAGCAGCTTGGGACTAGCGGGAGGGGACACCGGGGAG. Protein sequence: CASSLGLAGGDTGE. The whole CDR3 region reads CASSLGLAGGDTGELFF.

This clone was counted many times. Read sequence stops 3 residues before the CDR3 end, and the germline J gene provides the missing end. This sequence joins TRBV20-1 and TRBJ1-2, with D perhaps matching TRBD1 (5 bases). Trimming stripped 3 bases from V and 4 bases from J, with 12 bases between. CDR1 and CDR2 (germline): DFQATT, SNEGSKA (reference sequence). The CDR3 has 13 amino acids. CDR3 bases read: TGCAGTGCTAGCGGATCAGGGAGCTATGGC. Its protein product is CSASGSGSYG. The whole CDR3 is CSASGSGSYGYTF.

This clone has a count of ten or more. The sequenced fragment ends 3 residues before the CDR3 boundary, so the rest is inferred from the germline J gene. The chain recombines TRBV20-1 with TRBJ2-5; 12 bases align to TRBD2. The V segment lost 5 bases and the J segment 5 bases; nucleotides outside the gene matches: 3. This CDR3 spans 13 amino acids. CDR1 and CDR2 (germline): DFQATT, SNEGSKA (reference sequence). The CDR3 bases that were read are TGCAGTGCTCCTAGCGGGAGGGGTGAGACC. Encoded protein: CSAPSGRGET. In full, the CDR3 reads CSAPSGRGETQYF.

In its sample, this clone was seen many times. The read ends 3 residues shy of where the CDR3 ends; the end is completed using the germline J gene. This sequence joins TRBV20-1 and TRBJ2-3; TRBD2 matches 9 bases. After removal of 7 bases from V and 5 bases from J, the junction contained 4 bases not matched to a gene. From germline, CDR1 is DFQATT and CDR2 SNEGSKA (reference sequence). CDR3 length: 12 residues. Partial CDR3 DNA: TGCAGTGGAGTACTAGCGGGAGATACG. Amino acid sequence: CSGVLAGDT. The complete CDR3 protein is CSGVLAGDTQYF.

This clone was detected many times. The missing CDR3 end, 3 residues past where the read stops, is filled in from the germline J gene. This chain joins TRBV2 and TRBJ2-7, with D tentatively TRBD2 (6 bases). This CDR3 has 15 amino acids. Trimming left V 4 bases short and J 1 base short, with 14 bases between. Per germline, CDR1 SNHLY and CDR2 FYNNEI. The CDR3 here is CASSAQGLGSYEQYF. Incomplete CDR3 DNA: TGTGCCAGCAGTGCTCAGGGACTTGGGTCCTACGAG.

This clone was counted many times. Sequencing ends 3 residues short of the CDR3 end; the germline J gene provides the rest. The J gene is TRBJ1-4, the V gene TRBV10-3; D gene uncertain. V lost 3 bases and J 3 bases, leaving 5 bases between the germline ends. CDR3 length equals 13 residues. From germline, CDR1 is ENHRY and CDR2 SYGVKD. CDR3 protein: CAISDGANEKLFF. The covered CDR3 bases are TGTGCCATCAGTGACGGGGCTAATGAAAAA.

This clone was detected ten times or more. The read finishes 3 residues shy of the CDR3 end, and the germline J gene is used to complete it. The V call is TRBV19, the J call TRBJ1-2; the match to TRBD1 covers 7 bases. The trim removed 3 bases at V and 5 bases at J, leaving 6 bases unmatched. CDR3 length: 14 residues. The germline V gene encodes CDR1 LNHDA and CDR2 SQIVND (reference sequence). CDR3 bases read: TGTGCCAGTAGTATTTATCAACAGGGGTATGGC. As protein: CASSIYQQGYG. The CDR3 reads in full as CASSIYQQGYGYTF. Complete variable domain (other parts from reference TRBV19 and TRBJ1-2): DGGITQSPKYLFRKEGQNVTLSCEQNLNHDAMYWYRQDPGQGLRLIYYSQIVNDFQKGDIAEGYSVSREKKESFPLTVTSAQKNPTAFYLCASSIYQQGYGYTFGSGTRLTVV.

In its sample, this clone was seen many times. The covered CDR3 bases are TGTGCCAGCAGCTTGTCCGGGACAGACTTTGGCGAG. Its protein product is CASSLSGTDFGE. From start to end, the CDR3 is CASSLSGTDFGEQYF. This chain connects TRBV7-9 to TRBJ2-7, with TRBD1 matching over 7 bases. The read halts 3 residues ahead of the CDR3 end, with the missing end drawn from the germline J gene. There are 15 residues in the CDR3. V lost 3 bases, J lost 6 bases, and 11 bases stayed unmatched. Germline V lookup: CDR1 SEHNR, CDR2 FQNEAQ (reference sequence).